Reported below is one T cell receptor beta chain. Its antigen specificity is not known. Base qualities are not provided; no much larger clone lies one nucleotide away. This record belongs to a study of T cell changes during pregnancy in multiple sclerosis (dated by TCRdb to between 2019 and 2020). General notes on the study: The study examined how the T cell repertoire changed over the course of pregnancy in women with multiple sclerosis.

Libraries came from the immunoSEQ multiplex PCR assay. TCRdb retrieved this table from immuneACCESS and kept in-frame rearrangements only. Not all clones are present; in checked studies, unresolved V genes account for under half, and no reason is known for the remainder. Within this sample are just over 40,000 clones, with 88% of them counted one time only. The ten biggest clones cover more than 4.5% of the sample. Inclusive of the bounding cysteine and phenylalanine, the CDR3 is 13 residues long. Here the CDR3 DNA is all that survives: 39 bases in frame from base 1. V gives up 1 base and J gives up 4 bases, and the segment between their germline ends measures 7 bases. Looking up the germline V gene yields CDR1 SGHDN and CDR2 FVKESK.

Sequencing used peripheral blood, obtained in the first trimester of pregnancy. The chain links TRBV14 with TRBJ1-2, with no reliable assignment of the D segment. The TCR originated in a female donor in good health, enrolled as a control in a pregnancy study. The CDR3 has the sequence CASSQAGIYGYTF. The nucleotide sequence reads TGTGCCAGCAGCCAAGCGGGGATCTATGGCTACACCTTC.